This entry is about one TCR beta chain. The germline gives CDR1 MGHRA, CDR2 YSYEKL. V was trimmed by 1 base and J by 6 bases, leaving 15 bases between them. This CDR3 is 16 amino acids long. These data originate in a study of shared T cell receptors in the human thymus. Produced via immunoSEQ multiplex PCR; TCRdb's table is partial and in-frame only. The sample consists of 540,000 or so clones, 78% of them appearing once. This sample was also put to use in a study of human thymus T cells. This second study notes: Resections were taken during corrective heart surgery, and the thymus tissue came from these. Thymic and blood repertoires showed apparently biased V and J gene usage. Among unrelated individuals, related research reported thymic repertoires that overlapped highly.

The source is a boy in the first two years of life with a congenital heart defect. The rearrangement links TRBV4-1 to TRBJ2-2, with D perhaps TRBD1 (5 bases). The sequenced sample consisted of thymocytes. The CDR3 nucleotides are TGCGCCAGCAGCCAAGTCCCCAGGGCCTCCCCCGGGGAGCTGTTTTTT. Translated, it gives CASSQVPRASPGELFF.